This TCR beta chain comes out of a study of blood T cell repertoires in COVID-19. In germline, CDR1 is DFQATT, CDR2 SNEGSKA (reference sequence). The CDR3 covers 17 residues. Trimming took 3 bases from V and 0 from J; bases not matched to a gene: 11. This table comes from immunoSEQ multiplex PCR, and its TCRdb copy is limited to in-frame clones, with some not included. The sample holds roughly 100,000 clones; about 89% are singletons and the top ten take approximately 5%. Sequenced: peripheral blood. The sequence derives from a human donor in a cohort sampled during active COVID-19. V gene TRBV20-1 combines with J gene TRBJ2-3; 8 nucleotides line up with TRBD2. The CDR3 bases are TGCAGTGCTAGTGGGACCGTTCGGACTAGCAGCACAGATACGCAGTATTTT. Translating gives CSASGTVRTSSTDTQYF.